This T cell receptor beta chain was observed in a study of T cells after yellow fever vaccination. The V end lost 5 bases, the J end lost 0 bases, and 5 bases lay between the germline ends. CDR1 and CDR2 from the germline V gene are MNHNS and SASEGT. The CDR3 runs 14 residues. 5'RACE template switching generated TCR cDNA, adding a universal primer site and UMIs. TCRdb ran MiXCR on the 5' RACE reads and lists one entry per CDR3 protein. The table records about 330,000 distinct CDR3 sequences, around 6.8% of them present only once. The sequencing used PBMCs, collected roughly seven weeks after the first yellow fever vaccination. The receptor was isolated from a man between 18 and 35 years old who received the YFV17D yellow fever vaccine. This chain links TRBV6-1 with TRBJ2-6; D remains unclear. CDR3 residues: CASSQASGANVLTF. The CDR3 bases are TGTGCCAGCAGTCAGGCCTCTGGGGCCAACGTCCTGACTTTC.